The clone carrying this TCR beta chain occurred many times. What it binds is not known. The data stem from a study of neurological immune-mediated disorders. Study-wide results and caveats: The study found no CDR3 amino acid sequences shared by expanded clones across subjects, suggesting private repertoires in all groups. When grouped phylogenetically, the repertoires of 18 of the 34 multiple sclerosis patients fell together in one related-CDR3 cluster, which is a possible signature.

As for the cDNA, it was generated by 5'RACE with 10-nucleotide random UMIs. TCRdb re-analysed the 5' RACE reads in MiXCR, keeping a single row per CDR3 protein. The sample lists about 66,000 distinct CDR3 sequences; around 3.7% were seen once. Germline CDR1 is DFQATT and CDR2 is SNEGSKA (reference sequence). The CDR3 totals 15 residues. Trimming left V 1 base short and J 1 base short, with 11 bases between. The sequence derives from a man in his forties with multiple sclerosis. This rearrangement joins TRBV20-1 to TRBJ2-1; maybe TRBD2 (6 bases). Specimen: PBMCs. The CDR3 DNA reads TGCAGTGCTAGAGGGAGGGCCCCTTCCTACAATGAGCAGTTCTTC. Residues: CSARGRAPSYNEQFF.